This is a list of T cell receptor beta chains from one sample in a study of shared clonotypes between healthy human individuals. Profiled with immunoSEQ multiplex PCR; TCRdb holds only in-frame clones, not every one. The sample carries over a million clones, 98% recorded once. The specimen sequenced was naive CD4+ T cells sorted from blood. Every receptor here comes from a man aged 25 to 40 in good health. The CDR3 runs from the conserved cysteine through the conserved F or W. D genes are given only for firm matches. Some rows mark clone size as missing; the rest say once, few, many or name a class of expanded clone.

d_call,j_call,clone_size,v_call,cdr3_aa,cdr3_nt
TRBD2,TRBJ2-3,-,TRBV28,CASTPGGLAGVSSTDTQYF,TGTGCCAGCACCCCGGGGGGACTAGCGGGAGTTTCGAGCACAGATACGCAGTATTTT
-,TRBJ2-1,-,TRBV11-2,CASSLASSYNEQFF,TGTGCCAGCAGCTTAGCTAGCTCCTACAATGAGCAGTTCTTC
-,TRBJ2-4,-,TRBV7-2,CASSLASPDSVAKNIQYF,TGTGCCAGCAGCTTAGCGAGCCCGGATTCAGTAGCCAAAAACATTCAGTACTTC
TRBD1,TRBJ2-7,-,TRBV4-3,CASSQDSQGTGGAYEQYF,TGCGCCAGCAGCCAAGACTCACAGGGGACAGGGGGCGCGTACGAGCAGTACTTC
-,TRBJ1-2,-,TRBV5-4,CASSLASGVLYGYTF,TGTGCCAGCAGCTTGGCCTCCGGGGTCCTCTATGGCTACACCTTC
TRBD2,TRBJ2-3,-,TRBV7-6,CASSLVGGGRTDTQYF,TGTGCCAGCAGCTTAGTAGGCGGGGGGCGCACAGATACGCAGTATTTT
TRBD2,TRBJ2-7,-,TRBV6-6,CASSYSAGAYEQYF,TGTGCCAGCAGTTACTCGGCGGGAGCCTACGAGCAGTACTTC
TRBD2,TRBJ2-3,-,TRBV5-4,CASSRGRISGASTDTQYF,TGTGCCAGCAGCCGCGGAAGGATTAGCGGGGCTAGCACAGATACGCAGTATTTT
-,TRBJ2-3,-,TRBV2,CASKVTRLVGDTQYF,TGTGCCAGTAAAGTGACGAGGCTAGTAGGGGATACGCAGTATTTT
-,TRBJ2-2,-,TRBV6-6,CASSPRVTGELFF,TGTGCCAGCAGTCCCCGGGTCACCGGGGAGCTGTTTTTT
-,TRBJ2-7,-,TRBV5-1,CASSPYWGETYEQYF,TGCGCCAGCAGCCCCTATTGGGGTGAGACCTACGAGCAGTACTTC
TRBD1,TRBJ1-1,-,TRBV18,CASSPPPGTGVGKDTEAFF,TGTGCCAGCTCACCACCGCCCGGGACAGGGGTCGGAAAGGACACTGAAGCTTTCTTT
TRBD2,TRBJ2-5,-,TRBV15,CATSRDWREGIMGETQYF,TGTGCCACCAGCAGAGATTGGCGGGAGGGCATTATGGGAGAGACCCAGTACTTC
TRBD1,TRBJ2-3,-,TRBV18,CASSPILNTGQHTDTQYF,TGTGCCAGCTCACCGATTTTGAACACGGGACAGCACACAGATACGCAGTATTTT
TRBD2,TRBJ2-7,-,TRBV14,CASSQELGLVYEQYF,TGTGCCAGCAGCCAAGAATTGGGACTAGTCTACGAGCAGTACTTC
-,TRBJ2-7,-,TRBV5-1,CASSAQGPYEQYF,TGCGCCAGCAGCGCGCAGGGCCCCTACGAGCAGTACTTC
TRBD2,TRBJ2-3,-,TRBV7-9,CASSLALAGISWTDTQYF,TGTGCCAGCAGCTTAGCTCTAGCGGGAATCTCATGGACAGATACGCAGTATTTT
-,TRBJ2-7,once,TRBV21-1,CASSKLLKGIRVTYEQYF,TGTGCCAGCAGCAAACTTTTAAAAGGGATTCGGGTAACCTACGAGCAGTACTTC
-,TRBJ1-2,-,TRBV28,CASSFLANYGYTF,TGTGCCAGCAGTTTCCTAGCTAACTATGGCTACACCTTC
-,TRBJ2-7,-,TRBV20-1,CSASLTYEQYF,TGCAGTGCTAGCCTGACCTACGAGCAGTACTTC
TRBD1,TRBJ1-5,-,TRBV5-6,CASSLNRGVSNQPQHF,TGTGCCAGCAGCTTGAACAGGGGGGTAAGCAATCAGCCCCAGCATTTT
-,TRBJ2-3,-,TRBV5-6,CASSSGSTRADTQYF,TGTGCCAGCAGCTCGGGCTCCACCCGCGCAGATACGCAGTATTTT
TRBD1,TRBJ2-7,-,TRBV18,CASSPRRSGTGTYEQYF,TGTGCCAGCTCACCACGGCGTTCCGGGACAGGGACATACGAGCAGTACTTC
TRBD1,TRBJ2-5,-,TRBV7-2,CASSDTRQGTETQYF,TGTGCCAGCAGCGATACCCGACAGGGCACAGAGACCCAGTACTTC
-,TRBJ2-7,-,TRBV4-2,CASSPQTSVEQYF,TGTGCCAGCAGCCCTCAGACTAGTGTAGAGCAGTACTTC
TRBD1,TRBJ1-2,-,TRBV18,CASSPIRDSNYGYTF,TGTGCCAGCTCACCAATCCGGGACAGTAACTATGGCTACACCTTC
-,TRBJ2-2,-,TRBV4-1,CASSTPPRDGGELFF,TGCGCCAGCAGCACCCCCCCTCGGGACGGCGGGGAGCTGTTTTTT
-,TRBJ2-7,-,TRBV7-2,CASSLEYGGHSYEQYF,TGTGCCAGCAGCTTAGAATACGGCGGGCACTCCTACGAGCAGTACTTC
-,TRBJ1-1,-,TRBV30,CAWSNGQTNTEAFF,TGTGCCTGGAGTAATGGACAAACGAACACTGAAGCTTTCTTT
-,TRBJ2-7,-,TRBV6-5,CASSYSRLSSYEQYF,TGTGCCAGCAGTTACAGTCGGTTAAGCTCCTACGAGCAGTACTTC
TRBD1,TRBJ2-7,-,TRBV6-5,CASSYPGQGTYEQYF,TGTGCCAGCAGTTACCCCGGACAGGGGACCTACGAGCAGTACTTC
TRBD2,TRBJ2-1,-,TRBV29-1,CSVELAGFGEQFF,TGCAGCGTTGAACTAGCGGGATTTGGTGAGCAGTTCTTC
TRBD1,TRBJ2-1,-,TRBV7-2,CASSSRTPGGLEQFF,TGTGCCAGCAGCTCCCGAACTCCAGGGGGCCTTGAGCAGTTCTTC
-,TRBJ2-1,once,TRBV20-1,CSARDRGEQFF,TGCAGTGCCAGAGACCGGGGGGAGCAGTTCTTC
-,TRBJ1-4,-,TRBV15,CATSREGLREKLFF,TGTGCCACCAGCAGGGAGGGTTTGCGGGAAAAACTGTTTTTT
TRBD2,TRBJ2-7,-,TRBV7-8,CASSLGGGYEQYF,TGTGCCAGCAGCTTAGGCGGGGGCTACGAGCAGTACTTC
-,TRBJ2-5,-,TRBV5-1,CASSLGHFQETQYF,TGCGCCAGCAGCTTGGGACATTTCCAAGAGACCCAGTACTTC
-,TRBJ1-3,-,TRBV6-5,CASSPSQGSGNTIYF,TGTGCCAGCAGTCCATCCCAGGGCTCTGGAAACACCATATATTTT
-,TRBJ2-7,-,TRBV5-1,CASRAWDSDPYEQYF,TGCGCCAGCAGGGCATGGGACTCCGATCCCTACGAGCAGTACTTC
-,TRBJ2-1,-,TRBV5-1,CASSLGTRERRGEQFF,TGCGCCAGCAGCTTGGGGACCCGGGAGCGGCGCGGTGAGCAGTTCTTC
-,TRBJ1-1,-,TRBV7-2,CASSQDSRQGYTEAFF,TGCGCCAGCAGCCAAGATAGTAGGCAGGGCTACACTGAAGCTTTCTTT
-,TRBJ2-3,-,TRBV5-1,CASSLASAAGDTQYF,TGCGCCAGCAGCTTGGCCTCGGCAGCCGGAGATACGCAGTATTTT
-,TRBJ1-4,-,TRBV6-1,CASSEVGWVNEKLFF,TGTGCCAGCAGTGAAGTTGGGTGGGTTAATGAAAAACTGTTTTTT
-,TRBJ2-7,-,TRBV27,CASSFQGPPYEQYF,TGTGCCAGCAGTTTCCAGGGACCTCCCTACGAGCAGTACTTC